A single sample is the source of the 22 T cell receptor beta chains below, sequenced in a study of somatic mutations in cytotoxic T cells in rheumatoid arthritis. Profiling relied on immunoSEQ multiplex PCR, and the TCRdb table lists in-frame clones only, not all of them. This sample has about 4,700 clones, with around 80% found just once. Sequencing was carried out using CD8+ T cells sorted from blood. Receptors originate from a man aged 65 to 79 with rheumatoid arthritis.

CDR3 sequence (DNA): TGTGCCAGCGGGATAAGGACAGGGCCGAACACTGAAGCTTTCTTT. Translated: CASGIRTGPNTEAFF. The rearrangement links TRBV27 to TRBJ1-1; TRBD1 matches 8 bases. V shed 8 bases, J shed 1 base, and the junction held 9 bases outside the gene matches. CDR1 and CDR2 (germline): MNHEY, SMNVEV (reference sequence). The CDR3 covers 15 residues.

V gene TRBV19 combines with J gene TRBJ2-4; possibly TRBD2 for D (5 bases). Germline V gene lookup returns CDR1 LNHDA and CDR2 SQIVND (reference sequence). Trimming removed 6 bases from V and 0 bases from J, with 12 bases in between. The CDR3 totals 15 residues. The CDR3 loop is CASSYSAQAKNIQYF. In nucleotides, the CDR3 is TGTGCCAGTAGCTATAGCGCCCAAGCCAAAAACATTCAGTACTTC. The entire variable domain, with the rest obtained from reference TRBV19 and TRBJ2-4, is as follows: DGGITQSPKYLFRKEGQNVTLSCEQNLNHDAMYWYRQDPGQGLRLIYYSQIVNDFQKGDIAEGYSVSREKKESFPLTVTSAQKNPTAFYLCASSYSAQAKNIQYFGAGTRLSVL.

The CDR3 protein is CASSNGQGTDEQFF. DNA of the CDR3: TGCGCCAGCAGCAACGGACAGGGGACGGATGAGCAGTTCTTC. V and J are TRBV5-1 and TRBJ2-1; 9 bases agree with TRBD1. Germline CDR1 and CDR2: SGHRS and YFSETQ. Trimming took 4 bases from V and 8 from J; bases not matched to a gene: 7. CDR3 size: 14 residues. The whole variable domain, filled in from reference TRBV5-1 and TRBJ2-1, reads KAGVTQTPRYLIKTRGQQVTLSCSPISGHRSVSWYQQTPGQGLQFLFEYFSETQRNKGNFPGRFSGRQFSNSRSEMNVSTLELGDSALYLCASSNGQGTDEQFFGPGTRLTVL.

The chain couples TRBV30 to TRBJ2-7; perhaps TRBD2 as D (6 bases). CDR1 GTSNPN and CDR2 SVGIG come from the germline V gene (reference sequence). The CDR3 is 14 residues long. Trimming removed 5 bases from V and 2 bases from J, with 16 bases in between. In nucleotides, the CDR3 is TGTGCCTGGGGCGGGAAGGGCCCTCCCTACGAGCAGTACTTC. Translating gives CAWGGKGPPYEQYF.

In this sample, this clone turned up a few times. The chain combines TRBV30 with TRBJ2-1; a possible D gene is TRBD2 (5 bases). The CDR3 is 15 amino acids. V lost 2 bases, J lost 2 bases, and 13 bases lay in between. Germline V gene lookup returns CDR1 GTSNPN and CDR2 SVGIG (reference sequence). CDR3: CAWSPNAGAYNEQFF. CDR3 coding DNA: TGTGCCTGGAGTCCAAACGCCGGGGCCTACAATGAGCAGTTCTTC.

The gene calls are TRBV19 and TRBJ1-2; D is uncertain. This CDR3 is 14 amino acids long. Between the trimmed V and J ends, which lost 3 bases and 6 bases, there was a span of 14 bases. The germline V gene encodes CDR1 LNHDA and CDR2 SQIVND (reference sequence). DNA for the CDR3: TGTGCCAGTAGTATGGCAGGCGGGAGAGATGGCTACACCTTC. Amino acids: CASSMAGGRDGYTF. Combining the CDR3 with reference TRBV19 and TRBJ1-2 gives the whole variable domain DGGITQSPKYLFRKEGQNVTLSCEQNLNHDAMYWYRQDPGQGLRLIYYSQIVNDFQKGDIAEGYSVSREKKESFPLTVTSAQKNPTAFYLCASSMAGGRDGYTFGSGTRLTVV.

The rearrangement uses TRBV5-6 and TRBJ2-1; the D is unclear. The CDR3 contains 14 residues. In germline, CDR1 is SGHDT, CDR2 YYEEEE. The germline V and J ends were trimmed by 1 base and 7 bases, with 12 bases remaining between them. The CDR3: CASSLKTVFNEQFF. The CDR3 DNA reads as TGTGCCAGCAGCTTGAAAACGGTCTTTAATGAGCAGTTCTTC.

The gene calls are TRBV30 and TRBJ1-3, with D tentatively TRBD1 (5 bases). V gave up 4 bases and J gave up 4 bases, with 8 bases separating them. This CDR3 has 12 residues. The germline V gene has CDR1 GTSNPN and CDR2 SVGIG (reference sequence). This CDR3 reads CAWKGVGNTIYF. The CDR3 bases are TGTGCCTGGAAAGGGGTCGGAAACACCATATATTTT.

This clone appeared a few times. A read error likely explains this, since a far larger clone differs by one base. The genes are TRBV9 and TRBJ2-3; no firm D call. The germline V gene has CDR1 SGDLS and CDR2 YYNGEE. The CDR3 runs to 16 residues. Trimming left V 4 bases short and J 1 base short, with 16 bases between. The CDR3 region is CASSLEAVSGTDTQYF. For the CDR3, the DNA is TGTGCCAGCAGCTTAGAGGCGGTATCGGGCACAGATACGCAGTATTTT.

V usage is TRBV6-5 and J usage is TRBJ2-7; 7 nucleotides align to TRBD2. The CDR3 is 13 residues long. The V gene's germline CDR1 is MNHEY and CDR2 SVGAGI. V lost 2 bases, J lost 6 bases, and 4 bases stayed unmatched. CDR3 coding DNA: TGTGCCAGCAGTTACGGGGGGGGGTTCGAGCAGTACTTC. This translates into CASSYGGGFEQYF.

In its sample, this clone ranks as medium-sized (0.01 to 0.1%). This chain joins TRBV9 and TRBJ2-1; TRBD2 matches 8 bases. CDR1 and CDR2 (germline): SGDLS, YYNGEE. The CDR3 is 15 amino acids. Unmatched junction bases numbered 3, after V lost 4 bases and J lost 0 bases. The CDR3 region has the DNA TGTGCCAGCAGCTCGGGGGGGAGCTCCTACAATGAGCAGTTCTTC. It translates to CASSSGGSSYNEQFF.

The rearrangement uses TRBV9 and TRBJ2-3; D might be TRBD2 (6 bases). The ends were cut back, 7 bases at V and 2 bases at J, with 11 bases in the middle. Germline values: CDR1 SGDLS, CDR2 YYNGEE. The CDR3 runs 13 residues. CDR3 bases: TGTGCCAGCGCGGAGGGGAACACAGATACGCAGTATTTT. It codes for CASAEGNTDTQYF.

The chain combines TRBV5-1 with TRBJ2-7; D possibly corresponds to TRBD1 (6 bases). Germline CDR1 is SGHRS and CDR2 is YFSETQ. The CDR3 sequence is 13 residues long. V lost 3 bases to trimming and J lost 3 bases, with 10 bases between them. CDR3 coding DNA: TGCGCCAGCAGCTCCGGGACACGCTACGAGCAGTACTTC. Translated, it gives CASSSGTRYEQYF.

V is TRBV10-3 and J is TRBJ2-1; D gene uncertain. Per germline, CDR1 ENHRY and CDR2 SYGVKD. V gave up 2 bases and J gave up 1 base, with 21 bases separating them. This CDR3 region has 19 residues. CDR3 amino acids: CAISEPVASRLDSYNEQFF. For the CDR3, the DNA is TGTGCCATCAGTGAGCCGGTTGCCTCGAGACTGGATTCCTACAATGAGCAGTTCTTC.

This chain uses TRBV10-1 with TRBJ2-3; 8 bases match TRBD2. Trimming cost V 0 bases and J 3 bases; bases outside gene matches: 5. This CDR3 spans 16 amino acids. The germline V gene encodes CDR1 WNHNN and CDR2 SYGVQD (reference sequence). CDR3: CASSESNAGGTDTQYF. The CDR3 bases are TGCGCCAGCAGTGAGTCGAATGCGGGGGGTACAGATACGCAGTATTTT.

This chain links TRBV28 with TRBJ2-1; D ambiguous. The CDR3 spans 15 residues. With 5 bases removed from V and 2 bases from J, the gap between germline ends came to 13 bases. Germline assignment: CDR1 MDHEN and CDR2 SYDVKM. The CDR3 sequence is CASSPLELPYNEQFF. CDR3 in DNA: TGTGCCAGCAGTCCCCTTGAGCTCCCCTACAATGAGCAGTTCTTC.

This chain links TRBV19 with TRBJ2-3; 7 bases are a match to TRBD1. Germline V gives CDR1 LNHDA, CDR2 SQIVND (reference sequence). This CDR3 contains 15 residues. The junction had 5 bases not matched to a gene; V was cut back by 3 bases and J by 2 bases. The CDR3 DNA reads as TGTGCCAGTAGTATTCGGGACAGATCCACAGATACGCAGTATTTT. Translated: CASSIRDRSTDTQYF.

CDR3 sequence (DNA): TGTGCCAGCAGCTCCGGGACTACCCCCTACGAGCAGTACTTC. The encoded protein is CASSSGTTPYEQYF. The V call is TRBV7-3, the J call TRBJ2-7, with 7 bases aligning to TRBD2. Germline CDR1 reads SGHTA; CDR2 reads FQGTGA. This CDR3 has 14 amino acids. J was trimmed by 2 bases and V by 4 bases; bases with no gene match: 5.

The V gene is TRBV9, the J gene TRBJ2-7; D possibly corresponds to TRBD1 (6 bases). The CDR3 consists of 12 residues. CDR1 SGDLS and CDR2 YYNGEE come from the germline V gene. V was cut by 3 bases and J by 3 bases, with 7 bases left in between. CDR3 residues: CASSADSYEQYF. The CDR3 DNA is TGTGCCAGCAGCGCGGACAGCTACGAGCAGTACTTC.

V gene TRBV7-6 combines with J gene TRBJ1-1; 8 bases are shared with TRBD1. Trimming took 5 bases from V and 4 from J; bases not matched to a gene: 12. This CDR3 contains 16 residues. CDR1 and CDR2 from the germline V gene are SGHVS and FNYEAQ. CDR3 sequence (DNA): TGTGCCAGCAGCCCCCAACCGGGACAGGCTTTCACTGAAGCTTTCTTT. It encodes CASSPQPGQAFTEAFF. Filled out from reference TRBV7-6 and TRBJ1-1, the complete variable domain reads GAGVSQSPRYKVTKRGQDVALRCDPISGHVSLYWYRQALGQGPEFLTYFNYEAQQDKSGLPNDRFSAERPEGSISTLTIQRTEQRDSAMYRCASSPQPGQAFTEAFFGQGTRLTVV.

This clone has only a few counts. The chain joins TRBV27 to TRBJ2-7; D might be TRBD2 (6 bases). CDR3 length equals 16 residues. CDR1 is MNHEY and CDR2 is SMNVEV in the germline V gene (reference sequence). The V gene lost 1 base and the J gene lost 0 bases, with 13 bases spanning the gap. The CDR3 spells CASSLYGVAASYEQYF. The CDR3 coding sequence is TGTGCCAGCAGTTTATATGGGGTAGCGGCCTCCTACGAGCAGTACTTC.

The V call is TRBV12-5, the J call TRBJ2-1; 9 bases are shared with TRBD2. The CDR3 extends over 14 amino acids. With V trimmed by 6 bases and J by 9 bases, 9 bases remained unmatched. Germline V gives CDR1 LGHNT, CDR2 FRNRAP. Here the CDR3 reads CASGPSGNPREQFF. In nucleotides, the CDR3 is TGTGCTAGTGGCCCTAGCGGGAACCCACGTGAGCAGTTCTTC.